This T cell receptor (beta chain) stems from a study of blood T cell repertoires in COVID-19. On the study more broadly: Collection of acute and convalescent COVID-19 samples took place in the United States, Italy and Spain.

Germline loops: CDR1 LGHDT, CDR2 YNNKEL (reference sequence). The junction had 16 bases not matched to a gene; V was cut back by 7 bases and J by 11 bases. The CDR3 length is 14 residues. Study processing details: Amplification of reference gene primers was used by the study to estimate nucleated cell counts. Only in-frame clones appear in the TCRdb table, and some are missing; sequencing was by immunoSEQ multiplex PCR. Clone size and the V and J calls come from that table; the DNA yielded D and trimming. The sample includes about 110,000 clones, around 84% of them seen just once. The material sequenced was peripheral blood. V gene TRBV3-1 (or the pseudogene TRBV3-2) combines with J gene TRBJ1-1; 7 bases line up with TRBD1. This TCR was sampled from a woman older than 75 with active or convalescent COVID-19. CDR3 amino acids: CASTRGTADMLAFF. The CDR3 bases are TGTGCCAGCACCCGCGGGACAGCGGATATGTTGGCTTTCTTT.